The source of this T cell receptor beta chain is a study of T cells in Graves' hyperthyroidism and ophthalmopathy. Study observations and caveats: Also found in blood were most expanded thyroid clonotypes above 0.001. A median around 5.9 months before onset, the model predicted ophthalmopathy.

The patients, who ranged from 18 to 65 in age, presented with newly diagnosed hyperthyroidism lasting under 2 months. The diagnoses drew upon clinical symptoms, serum thyroxine and TRAb, thyroid ultrasound and orbital computed tomography. TCR beta CDR3 regions were amplified from RNA. First-round RT-PCR of the TCR CDR3 relied on the HTBI primer set. TCRdb re-analysed the multiplex PCR reads in MiXCR, keeping a single row per CDR3 protein. The sample consists of around 280,000 distinct CDR3 sequences, 10% to 15% of them appearing once. This clonotype was observed a few times. Its matching antigen is unknown. The CDR3 covers 15 residues. V lost 2 bases and J lost 4; bases outside the gene matches: 4. Germline CDR1 reads SGDLS; CDR2 reads YYNGEE.

This receptor was identified in a woman in her thirties with Graves' hyperthyroidism that later progressed to Graves' ophthalmopathy. The sample was blood. The chain has TRBV9 and TRBJ1-3, with 9 bases matching TRBD1. The CDR3 nucleotides read TGTGCCAGCAGCGTGGGACAGGGCGCAGGAAACACCATATATTTT. Translation gives CASSVGQGAGNTIYF.